A single sample is the source of the 4 T cell receptor beta chains below, sequenced in a study of cytomegalovirus exposure and HLA in healthy donors. The PCR employed 60 Vbeta primers together with 13 Jbeta primers. Profiled with immunoSEQ multiplex PCR; TCRdb holds only in-frame clones, not every one. The data show some 77,000 clones, about 80% seen once. Sequencing input: PBMCs. Source of these receptors: a man under 40 in good health and CMV-seronegative.

This clone was seen ten or more times. The J gene is TRBJ2-3, the V gene TRBV5-6; 8 bases align to TRBD2. V gave up 1 base and J gave up 5 bases; unmatched junction bases: 0. The length of the CDR3 is 13 residues. Germline lookup yields CDR1 SGHDT and CDR2 YYEEEE. CDR3: CASSLTSGDTQYF. As DNA, the CDR3 is TGTGCCAGCAGCTTGACTAGCGGAGATACGCAGTATTTT.

This clone occurred once. The genes are TRBV6-1 and TRBJ2-7; TRBD1 aligns across 10 bases. CDR1 MNHNS and CDR2 SASEGT come from the germline V gene. The CDR3 length is 15 residues. The V segment lost 2 bases and the J segment 2 bases; nucleotides outside the gene matches: 3. CDR3 region: CASSERGTGAYEQYF. CDR3 coding DNA: TGTGCCAGCAGTGAAAGGGGGACAGGGGCCTACGAGCAGTACTTC.

This clone was recorded a few times. The chain carries TRBV5-1 and TRBJ2-1, with a tentative D call TRBD2 (5 bases). The germline V and J ends were trimmed by 0 bases and 7 bases, with 11 bases remaining between them. Germline V gives CDR1 SGHRS, CDR2 YFSETQ. CDR3 length: 14 amino acids. CDR3 in DNA: TGCGCCAGCAGCTTGGCCCCGAGGGCAAATGAGCAGTTCTTC. This gives the protein CASSLAPRANEQFF.

V usage is TRBV6-1 and J usage is TRBJ2-5; no firm D call. The assigned J gene may be wrong: the sequence end matches TRBJ2-7 better. Germline V gene sequence: CDR1 MNHNS, CDR2 SASEGT. The CDR3 is 11 amino acids. The CDR3 coding sequence is TGTGCCAGCAGTGAACACCACGAGCAGTACTTC. It encodes CASSEHHEQYF.